This TCR beta chain was found in a study of cytomegalovirus exposure and HLA in healthy donors. A word on this clone: One end of the junction fails to match germline, which may point to a read error.

The CDR3 totals 17 residues. Germline CDR1 reads LNHDA; CDR2 reads SQIVND (reference sequence). PCR employed 60 Vbeta and 13 Jbeta primers. The assay was immunoSEQ multiplex PCR, and TCRdb's table has in-frame clones only and misses some. The sample lists some 160,000 clones; around 9.6% were seen once. This chain joins TRBV19 and TRBJ1-2; a possible D gene is TRBD1 (5 bases). The receptor was isolated from a male donor in good health and CMV-seronegative. The sample was PBMCs. In DNA, the CDR3 is TGTGCCAGTAGTGTCCTATCCGACAGAGATCTGAATTATGGCGACACCTTC. It is translated as CASSVLSDRDLNYGDTF.